These T cell receptor beta chains were read from a single sample in a study of T-cell memory formation after mild COVID-19. MiXCR was run by TCRdb on the 5' RACE reads, yielding one entry per CDR3 protein. In the table there are approximately 340,000 distinct CDR3 sequences, 10% to 15% of which are singletons. Specimen: PBMCs or a T cell subset sorted from them (not recorded which). These receptors were taken from a man aged 18-30 years who had mild COVID-19 (a few samples of this study predate the infection). Cell type and time point are not known. Each CDR3 is given with its conserved first and last residue. The D gene is left open where the match is weak. Size is stated for part of the rows, as once, few or many counts, or as a class when the clone is expanded.

clone size,D gene,V gene,J gene,CDR3 DNA,CDR3 protein
-,-,TRBV29-1,TRBJ2-5,TGCAGCGTTGAGTTAGTAGGGGAGACCCAGTACTTC,CSVELVGETQYF
few,-,TRBV7-6,TRBJ2-7,TGTGCCAGCAGCAACCCCTACCGGGGGAACAGCTACGAGCAGTACTTC,CASSNPYRGNSYEQYF
few,-,TRBV5-1,TRBJ2-5,TGCGCCAGCAGCTCGGACAGAGAGACCCAGTACTTC,CASSSDRETQYF
-,-,TRBV5-1,TRBJ2-5,TGCGCCAGCAGCACGGGGACTCCGAACGGAGAGACCCAGTACTTC,CASSTGTPNGETQYF
once,-,TRBV5-1,TRBJ1-6,TGCGCCAGCAGCGTTGGCCGGGACGATTCACCCCTCCACTTT,CASSVGRDDSPLHF
few,-,TRBV7-8,TRBJ2-7,TGTGCCAGCAGCTTAGAACTCCCCTACGAGCAGTACTTC,CASSLELPYEQYF
-,-,TRBV5-5,TRBJ2-3,TGTGCCAGCAGCTTGAATGGTTTCGTGAGCACAGATACGCAGTATTTT,CASSLNGFVSTDTQYF
few,-,TRBV4-2,TRBJ1-1,TGTGCCAGCAGCGAAGGATGGCAGGGAATGAACACTGAAGCTTTCTTT,CASSEGWQGMNTEAFF
-,TRBD2,TRBV2,TRBJ2-7,TGTGCCAGCAGTCAGACTAACGGGGGGAGTGAGCAGTACTTC,CASSQTNGGSEQYF
-,-,TRBV6-1,TRBJ1-1,TGTGCCAGCAGTACTACGGACGGAAACACTGAAGCTTTCTTT,CASSTTDGNTEAFF
few,-,TRBV15,TRBJ2-5,TGTGCCACCAGCCTTTGGGGTCCGGGGATACAAGAGACCCAGTACTTC,CATSLWGPGIQETQYF
-,TRBD2,TRBV7-3,TRBJ2-3,TGTGCCAGCAGCCCAAGGGACTATCACGATACGCAGTATTTT,CASSPRDYHDTQYF
-,-,TRBV18,TRBJ1-1,TGTGCCAGCCGCGGGGAGGCGGGTACCACTGAAGCTTTCTTT,CASRGEAGTTEAFF
many,TRBD2,TRBV7-2,TRBJ2-1,TGTGCCAGCAGCCCACTAGCGGGGGGGCGAGATGAGCAGTTCTTC,CASSPLAGGRDEQFF
-,TRBD2,TRBV7-2,TRBJ2-7,TGTGCCAGCAGCTTGACTAGCGGGGTCGACGAGCAGTACTTC,CASSLTSGVDEQYF
-,-,TRBV12-3/TRBV12-4,TRBJ1-5,TGTCCGCCGCCTATGGGCAGACAGACCAATCAGCCCCAGCATTTT,CPPPMGRQTNQPQHF
few,-,TRBV3-1,TRBJ1-1,TGTGCCAGCAGCCCACCCCAGTGGAAGGGAGTGACTGAAGCTTTCTTT,CASSPPQWKGVTEAFF
-,-,TRBV7-9,TRBJ2-1,TGTGCCAGCAGACGGAGGTACAATGAGCAGTTCTTC,CASRRRYNEQFF
many,TRBD1,TRBV7-9,TRBJ1-5,TGTGCCAGCAGTTTGGCAGGGGGTCAGCCCCAGCATTTT,CASSLAGGQPQHF
-,TRBD1,TRBV5-4,TRBJ2-7,TGTGCCAGCAGCCCGGACAGGGGACCATCCTACGAGCAGTACTTC,CASSPDRGPSYEQYF
-,-,TRBV10-3,TRBJ1-5,TGTGCCATCAAGGGGGACGCGGATCAAACTCAGCCCCAGCATTTT,CAIKGDADQTQPQHF
once,-,TRBV10-2,TRBJ2-7,TGCGCCGGCAGTCCGAACGGAGGGGAGCAGTACTTC,CAGSPNGGEQYF
few,TRBD2,TRBV20-1,TRBJ2-7,TGCAGTGCTAGGGGACTAGCTCAAACGTACGAGCAGTACTTC,CSARGLAQTYEQYF
few,-,TRBV5-6,TRBJ1-5,TGTGCCAGCAGCTTGACGGGGAAGGGGAATCAGCCCCAGCATTTT,CASSLTGKGNQPQHF
many,-,TRBV11-2,TRBJ2-2,TGTGCCAGCAGCCAAAACACCGGGGAGCTGTTTTTT,CASSQNTGELFF
-,-,TRBV7-6,TRBJ2-7,TGTGCCAGCAGCTTAATGGGTACCTACGAGCAGTACTTC,CASSLMGTYEQYF
few,-,TRBV4-1,TRBJ2-5,TGCGCCAGCAGCCAGGATCTTCAGGGACGGTTAAAGACCCAGTACTTC,CASSQDLQGRLKTQYF
-,-,TRBV6-1,TRBJ1-1,TGTGCCAGCGCCGAGCGGGGCTCGAACACTGAAGCTTTCTTT,CASAERGSNTEAFF
-,-,TRBV27,TRBJ1-2,TGTGCCAGCAGTTATAAACGGTTTAACTATGGCTACACCTTC,CASSYKRFNYGYTF
-,TRBD2,TRBV12-3/TRBV12-4,TRBJ2-1,TGTGCCAGCAGGGTCTGGCGGGGGGATAATGAGCAGTTCTTC,CASRVWRGDNEQFF
few,-,TRBV6-5,TRBJ1-6,TGTGCCAGCAGTTACAACGAGAATTCACCCCTCCACTTT,CASSYNENSPLHF
many,-,TRBV7-9,TRBJ2-2,TGTGCCAGCAGCTTAATCAGGAGTAACACCGGGGAGCTGTTTTTT,CASSLIRSNTGELFF
few,TRBD2,TRBV5-4,TRBJ2-1,TGTGCCAGCAGCTTGCAAACTAGCGGGGGCCATGAGCAGTTCTTC,CASSLQTSGGHEQFF
-,-,TRBV6-1,TRBJ1-2,TGTGCCAGCAGTGAAAGCCCGACTTTACACGGAACCTATGGCTACACCTTC,CASSESPTLHGTYGYTF
-,-,TRBV2,TRBJ2-2,TGTGCCAGCAGTGAGTGGACAGAGACCGGGGAGCTGTTTTTT,CASSEWTETGELFF
-,-,TRBV21-1,TRBJ1-1,TGTGCCAGCAGCAAAGGTGCACCCGCCCTTAGTGCTGAAGCTTTCTTT,CASSKGAPALSAEAFF
-,-,TRBV7-2,TRBJ2-2,TGTGCCAGCATCCCGCGGGGTGACGCCGGGGAGCTGTTTTTT,CASIPRGDAGELFF
-,-,TRBV7-8,TRBJ2-3,TGTGCCAGCATCCCGTCTTCCGTGGGCTCCACAGATACGCAGTATTTT,CASIPSSVGSTDTQYF
few,TRBD1,TRBV4-1,TRBJ1-1,TGCGCCAGCAGCCCGGGAACAGGGGGCCCTGAAGCTTTCTTT,CASSPGTGGPEAFF
-,-,TRBV4-3,TRBJ1-2,TGCGCCAGCAGCCGGGACGGACAGTATGGCTACACCTTC,CASSRDGQYGYTF
-,-,TRBV30,TRBJ2-7,TGTGCCTGGAGTGCAACCTCAATCGAGTACTTC,CAWSATSIEYF
-,-,TRBV4-1,TRBJ2-3,TGCGCCAGCAGCCAAGTCACCCGGGGCAGGGAAGGAGGTACGCAGTATTTT,CASSQVTRGREGGTQYF
few,-,TRBV18,TRBJ2-2,TGTGCCAGCTCACCCCAACTCGGCACCGGGGAGCTGTTTTTT,CASSPQLGTGELFF
few,-,TRBV20-1,TRBJ1-5,TGCAGTGCATATTACGGGAATCAGCCCCAGCATTTT,CSAYYGNQPQHF
-,-,TRBV27,TRBJ1-5,TGTGCCAGCAGTTTTCGGGTCGGTAGCAATCAGCCCCAGCATTTT,CASSFRVGSNQPQHF